Below are 9 T cell receptor beta chains sequenced from a single sample in a study of shared clonotypes between healthy human individuals. Profiling relied on immunoSEQ multiplex PCR, and the TCRdb table lists in-frame clones only, not all of them. Of about 490,000 clones in the sample, 76% were seen once. The sample consisted of PBMCs. The receptors originated from a woman aged 40 to 55 in good health. Some clones in this sample may be carry-over from other donors' samples.

The chain's CDR3 is CASRTGYTEAFF. The CDR3 coding sequence is TGTGCCAGTAGAACAGGGTACACTGAAGCTTTCTTT. The chain links TRBV19 to TRBJ1-1, with D possibly being TRBD1 (6 bases). Germline V CDR1 and CDR2: LNHDA, SQIVND (reference sequence). The V end was cut by 6 bases, the J end by 3 bases, with 8 bases between. CDR3 length: 12 residues.

The rearrangement uses TRBV5-1 and TRBJ2-3; weak D call: TRBD1 (5 bases). The CDR3 is 15 amino acids. Trimming stripped 0 bases from V and 2 bases from J, with 10 bases between. The germline gives CDR1 SGHRS, CDR2 YFSETQ. This CDR3 is CASSLEGHATDTQYF. Written as DNA, the CDR3 is TGCGCCAGCAGCTTGGAAGGACACGCCACAGATACGCAGTATTTT.

This clone has just one count. This chain links TRBV18 with TRBJ2-3; D gene uncertain. Between the trimmed V and J ends, which lost 6 bases and 5 bases, there was a span of 9 bases. The length of the CDR3 is 12 residues. Germline CDR1 reads KGHSH; CDR2 reads LQKENI. The CDR3 nucleotides are TGTGCCAGCTCCTACATGGAAGATACGCAGTATTTT. It yields the protein CASSYMEDTQYF.

In DNA, the CDR3 is TGCAGCGTTGAAGGCGCTAGCGGGAATGAGCAGTTCTTC. Protein product: CSVEGASGNEQFF. The chain carries TRBV29-1 and TRBJ2-1; 8 nucleotides line up with TRBD2. With 1 base clipped from V and 7 bases from J, the junction kept 3 bases outside the gene matches. CDR1 and CDR2 from the germline V gene are SQVTM and ANQGSEA. This CDR3 region has 13 residues.

The CDR3 nucleotides read TGTGCCAGCAGTGAAGCTGGGGGAGCATGGGAGACCCAGTACTTC. Translation: CASSEAGGAWETQYF. This sequence joins TRBV6-1 and TRBJ2-5; either TRBD1 or TRBD2 may supply D (5 bases each). Germline CDR1 MNHNS, CDR2 SASEGT. The CDR3 runs 15 residues. Trimming removed 0 bases at V and 5 bases at J, with 13 bases between.

This clone has only one observation. This chain uses TRBV6-1 with TRBJ1-3, with 9 positions matching TRBD1. Germline lookup yields CDR1 MNHNS and CDR2 SASEGT. V was pared by 2 bases and J by 2 bases, with 7 bases of the junction left unmatched. CDR3 length: 17 amino acids. CDR3 loop: CASSEPFGTGPGNTIYF. The CDR3 DNA is TGTGCCAGCAGTGAACCGTTTGGGACAGGGCCTGGAAACACCATATATTTT.

A word on this clone: This sample includes further DNA sequences coding for the same CDR3. The chain employs TRBV2 and TRBJ1-5; D gene unclear. The length of the CDR3 is 13 residues. V was clipped by 5 bases and J by 0 bases, with 5 bases between them. CDR1 and CDR2 from the germline V gene are SNHLY and FYNNEI. The CDR3 coding sequence is TGTGCCAGCAGTTTGTATAGCAATCAGCCCCAGCATTTT. Translated: CASSLYSNQPQHF.

This clone was detected a few times. This chain connects TRBV9 to TRBJ2-2, with 11 nucleotides matching TRBD2. V shed 6 bases, J shed 1 base, and the junction held 5 bases outside the gene matches. From germline, CDR1 is SGDLS and CDR2 YYNGEE. This CDR3 is built from 16 residues. The CDR3 protein is CASTKGTSGNTGELFF. The CDR3 DNA is TGTGCCAGCACCAAAGGGACTAGCGGGAACACCGGGGAGCTGTTTTTT. The full variable domain, rest sourced from reference TRBV9 and TRBJ2-2, is DSGVTQTPKHLITATGQRVTLRCSPRSGDLSVYWYQQSLDQGLQFLIQYYNGEERAKGNILERFSAQQFPDLHSELNLSSLELGDSALYFCASTKGTSGNTGELFFGEGSRLTVL.

This clone is classed as medium-sized. The chain recombines TRBV9 with TRBJ2-7; 13 bases line up with TRBD2. CDR1 is SGDLS, CDR2 YYNGEE, per germline. The CDR3 length is 17 residues. V lost 0 bases to trimming and J lost 0 bases; unmatched junction nucleotides: 3. Written as DNA, the CDR3 is TGTGCCAGCAGCGTAGGGACTAGCGGGAGTAGCTCCTACGAGCAGTACTTC. Encoded protein: CASSVGTSGSSSYEQYF.